This paragraph reports one T cell receptor beta chain. Other nucleotide sequences in the sample specify the same CDR3. V lost 5 bases and J 5 bases, leaving 12 bases between the germline ends. Germline lookup yields CDR1 SEHNR and CDR2 FQNEAQ (reference sequence). The CDR3 sequence is 13 residues long. The sample is drawn from a study of cytomegalovirus exposure and HLA in healthy donors. Primers: 60 Vbeta forward and 13 Jbeta reverse. TCRdb keeps only in-frame clones here, not all; method: immunoSEQ multiplex PCR. The sample carries nearly 300,000 clones, about nine tenths recorded once. This clonotype was sampled from a middle-aged man in good health and CMV-seropositive. Sequencing used PBMCs. This chain connects TRBV7-9 to TRBJ1-1, with a tentative D call TRBD1 (5 bases). The CDR3 is CASSPRGETEAFF. Here the CDR3 DNA reads TGTGCCAGCAGCCCCCGGGGGGAGACTGAAGCTTTCTTT.